One sample yielded the 31 T cell receptor beta chains listed below, sequenced in a study of T cell responses to AZD1222 COVID-19 vaccine. Libraries were prepared by immunoSEQ multiplex PCR; TCRdb keeps only in-frame clonotypes and omits some of them. The sample includes 150,000 or so clones, around nine tenths of them seen just once. Sequences were derived from peripheral blood, sampled on day 0 of AZD1222 vaccination. All receptors come from an adult in good health.

V and J are TRBV28 and TRBJ2-1, with D perhaps matching TRBD2 (6 bases). CDR3 length: 18 residues. The germline CDR1 and CDR2 sequences are MDHEN and SYDVKM. The V gene lost 3 bases and the J gene lost 6 bases, with 24 bases spanning the gap. CDR3 DNA sequence: TGTGCCAGCAGTTTTAGGCTAGCGCGAGTTACACTCCGCAATGAGCAGTTCTTC. This codes for CASSFRLARVTLRNEQFF.

The chain combines TRBV7-3 with TRBJ1-5; D may be TRBD1 (6 bases). The CDR3 is made up of 17 amino acids. The germline V gene has CDR1 SGHTA and CDR2 FQGTGA. The V and J ends lost 5 bases and 6 bases respectively, with 23 bases between them. CDR3 DNA sequence: TGTGCCAGCAGCGGGAGACAGGCTCAGCACGAAATTCAGCCCCAGCATTTT. Its protein product is CASSGRQAQHEIQPQHF.

This clone was recorded only once. The chain employs TRBV12-3 or TRBV12-4 and TRBJ1-1; D gene unclear. The CDR3 covers 11 residues. V was clipped by 10 bases and J by 5 bases, with 11 bases between them. CDR3 in DNA: TGTGCCATTCTACGAGGGACTGAAGCTTTCTTT. It specifies CAILRGTEAFF.

The chain uses TRBV3-1 (or the pseudogene TRBV3-2) and TRBJ1-2; possibly TRBD1 for D (6 bases). Germline V lookup: CDR1 LGHDT, CDR2 YNNKEL (reference sequence). The V and J ends lost 3 bases and 4 bases respectively, with 15 bases between them. CDR3 length: 15 residues. CDR3 loop: CASSQNGQKAYGYTF. CDR3 DNA sequence: TGTGCCAGCAGCCAGAACGGACAGAAGGCCTATGGCTACACCTTC.

This chain joins TRBV2 and TRBJ2-3, with 9 nucleotides matching TRBD1. The germline V gene has CDR1 SNHLY and CDR2 FYNNEI. This CDR3 contains 19 residues. V lost 6 bases, J lost 1 base, and 17 bases stayed unmatched. The CDR3 region has the DNA TGTGCCAGCAGCCATGACGCTCATACAGGGGGCTATGGCACAGATACGCAGTATTTT. As protein: CASSHDAHTGGYGTDTQYF.

The genes are TRBV11-1 and TRBJ1-6; 7 bases line up with TRBD1. This CDR3 comprises 14 residues. The V gene end was trimmed by 5 bases and the J gene end by 7 bases; junction bases not matched to a gene: 5. Germline CDR1 is SGHAT and CDR2 is FQDESV (reference sequence). The CDR3 sequence: CASSVTGSNSPLHF. For the CDR3, the DNA is TGTGCCAGCAGCGTGACAGGGTCCAATTCACCCCTCCACTTT.

The J gene is TRBJ1-6, the V gene TRBV18; no reliable D call. The CDR3 has 13 residues. Between the trimmed V and J ends, which lost 0 bases and 12 bases, there was a span of 9 bases. Germline V gene data show CDR1 as KGHSH and CDR2 as LQKENI. CDR3 nucleotide sequence: TGTGCCAGCTCACCACCATTCGAGGGACCCCTCCACTTT. It codes for CASSPPFEGPLHF.

A single count supports this clone. V is TRBV2 and J is TRBJ1-3; tentatively, D is TRBD1 (5 bases). The germline gives CDR1 SNHLY, CDR2 FYNNEI. There are 13 residues in the CDR3. The V gene lost 5 bases and the J gene lost 3 bases, with 8 bases spanning the gap. For the CDR3, the DNA is TGTGCCAGCAGTTGGGGGTTTGGAAACACCATATATTTT. Translated: CASSWGFGNTIYF.

V usage is TRBV29-1 and J usage is TRBJ2-5, with 9 bases aligning to TRBD1. In germline, CDR1 is SQVTM, CDR2 ANQGSEA. This CDR3 spans 15 amino acids. V was pared by 5 bases and J by 5 bases, with 12 bases of the junction left unmatched. The DNA for the CDR3 is TGCAGCGTTCAAAGGGACAGGGACGCCGAGGAGACCCAGTACTTC. This codes for CSVQRDRDAEETQYF.

J is TRBJ1-5 and V is TRBV5-1, with a weak D call TRBD1 (5 bases). The CDR3 is made up of 13 amino acids. From germline, CDR1 is SGHRS and CDR2 YFSETQ. Trimming took 4 bases from V and 2 from J, leaving 7 bases between them. In DNA form, the CDR3 reads TGCGCCAGCAGCCCGGGGGGCAATCAGCCCCAGCATTTT. It translates to CASSPGGNQPQHF.

This sequence joins TRBV19 and TRBJ2-7, with D tentatively TRBD1 or TRBD2 (6 bases each). This CDR3 contains 13 residues. CDR1 is LNHDA and CDR2 is SQIVND in the germline V gene (reference sequence). V was cut by 3 bases and J by 5 bases, with 11 bases left in between. CDR3 bases: TGTGCCAGTAGTATCGGAGGGGGAAACGAGCAGTACTTC. The encoded protein is CASSIGGGNEQYF.

The chain links TRBV13 to TRBJ1-4; no definite D call. Germline assignment: CDR1 PRHDT and CDR2 FYEKMQ (reference sequence). The CDR3 runs 14 residues. The V end lost 0 bases, the J end lost 0 bases, and 2 bases lay between the germline ends. CDR3 nucleotide sequence: TGTGCCAGCAGCTTAGGTGCAACTAATGAAAAACTGTTTTTT. Translating gives CASSLGATNEKLFF.

The chain is built from TRBV7-9 and TRBJ2-1; 7 nucleotides align to TRBD2. The germline V gene encodes CDR1 SEHNR and CDR2 FQNEAQ (reference sequence). The CDR3 has 12 amino acids. V shed 1 base, J shed 13 bases, and the junction held 4 bases outside the gene matches. CDR3 in amino acids: CASSLDRDYQFF. The CDR3 DNA is TGTGCCAGCAGCTTAGACCGGGACTACCAGTTCTTC.

The rearrangement uses TRBV24-1 and TRBJ2-3, with 7 bases matching TRBD1. Per germline, CDR1 KGHDR and CDR2 SFDVKD. V lost 4 bases to trimming and J lost 2 bases; unmatched junction nucleotides: 5. The CDR3 is made up of 15 amino acids. The CDR3 region has the DNA TGTGCCACCAGTGAGGCAGACAGGGACACAGATACGCAGTATTTT. This codes for CATSEADRDTDTQYF.

V usage is TRBV7-2 and J usage is TRBJ2-7; TRBD2 matches 11 bases. This CDR3 contains 17 residues. Trimming at V came to 1 base and at J to 3 bases, leaving 8 bases not matched to a gene. Looked up from germline, CDR1 is SGHTA and CDR2 is FQGNSA. CDR3 sequence (DNA): TGTGCCAGCAGCTTAGGAGTTAGCGGGGGGGCCGGCTACGAGCAGTACTTC. It translates to CASSLGVSGGAGYEQYF.

This sequence joins TRBV12-5 and TRBJ2-7; the match to TRBD1 covers 7 bases. The CDR3 runs to 17 residues. Germline loops: CDR1 LGHNT, CDR2 FRNRAP. V was clipped by 5 bases and J by 1 base; unmatched bases: 14. CDR3 in amino acids: CASGIPSRQGESYEQYF. The CDR3 nucleotides are TGTGCTAGTGGTATCCCCTCGCGGCAGGGGGAATCCTACGAGCAGTACTTC.

Only a few counts were recorded for this clone. The chain couples TRBV11-2 to TRBJ2-7; the D gene is possibly TRBD1 (6 bases). CDR1 and CDR2 from the germline V gene are SGHAT and FQNNGV. Trimming shortened V by 2 bases and J by 8 bases, and 13 bases separated the two germline ends. This CDR3 comprises 13 residues. CDR3 in DNA: TGTGCCAGCAGCTTAACAGGGAACGGTCAGCAGTACTTC. Protein sequence: CASSLTGNGQQYF.

This clone was recorded only once. This chain links TRBV5-4 with TRBJ2-2; tentative D call: TRBD1 (5 bases). From germline, CDR1 is SGHNT and CDR2 YYREEE (reference sequence). The CDR3 has 15 amino acids. V was shortened by 0 bases and J by 6 bases, with 12 bases between the two germline ends. This CDR3 reads CASSLGNLGAGELFF. The CDR3 DNA is TGTGCCAGCAGCTTGGGTAACCTAGGGGCCGGGGAGCTGTTTTTT.

The chain links TRBV6-2 or TRBV6-3 to TRBJ2-3; TRBD1 matches 9 bases. Germline assignment: CDR1 MNHEY and CDR2 SVGEGT. The CDR3 has 15 residues. The V and J ends lost 5 bases and 2 bases, in that order; junction bases with no gene match: 5. CDR3: CASSPGTGHTDTQYF. In nucleotides, the CDR3 is TGTGCCAGCAGTCCCGGGACAGGGCACACAGATACGCAGTATTTT.

The chain has TRBV20-1 and TRBJ2-5; possible D gene TRBD2, 5 bases. CDR3 length: 11 amino acids. V lost 5 bases, J lost 6 bases, and 10 bases lay in between. In germline, CDR1 is DFQATT, CDR2 SNEGSKA (reference sequence). The CDR3 bases are TGCAGTGCTCCGGCCGGGAAGACCCAGTACTTC. Its protein is CSAPAGKTQYF.

This rearrangement joins TRBV13 to TRBJ1-2; no reliable D call. This CDR3 region has 14 residues. The V end was cut by 5 bases, the J end by 4 bases, with 14 bases between. Germline CDR1 PRHDT, CDR2 FYEKMQ (reference sequence). The CDR3 DNA sequence: TGTGCCAGCAGCGTATCTCCGGGCCCCTATGGCTACACCTTC. Residues: CASSVSPGPYGYTF. Full variable domain (outside the CDR3, taken from reference TRBV13 and TRBJ1-2): AAGVIQSPRHLIKEKRETATLKCYPIPRHDTVYWYQQGPGQDPQFLISFYEKMQSDKGSIPDRFSAQQFSDYHSELNMSSLELGDSALYFCASSVSPGPYGYTFGSGTRLTVV.

There are a few counts of this clone. The J gene is TRBJ2-7, the V gene TRBV5-1, with D tentatively TRBD1 (6 bases). The CDR3 extends over 14 amino acids. Germline-derived CDR1 and CDR2 are SGHRS and YFSETQ. The germline V and J ends were trimmed by 2 bases and 0 bases, with 9 bases remaining between them. In DNA, the CDR3 is TGCGCCAGCAGCTTACAGGGTGCCTCCTACGAGCAGTACTTC. The encoded protein is CASSLQGASYEQYF.

V usage is TRBV19 and J usage is TRBJ1-6; D is unclear. Germline V gene lookup returns CDR1 LNHDA and CDR2 SQIVND (reference sequence). Trimming removed 4 bases at V and 9 bases at J, with 19 bases between. The CDR3 is 16 residues long. The DNA of the CDR3 is TGTGCCAGTAGTACGGCAACACGATCTCGGAGTTCACCCCTCCACTTT. Encoded protein: CASSTATRSRSSPLHF.

The chain has TRBV11-2 and TRBJ1-4, with D tentatively TRBD1 (5 bases). This CDR3 is built from 15 residues. Germline V gives CDR1 SGHAT, CDR2 FQNNGV. Trimming shortened V by 2 bases and J by 4 bases, and 11 bases separated the two germline ends. CDR3 amino acids: CASSLRGGLNEKLFF. The CDR3 DNA reads TGTGCCAGCAGCTTAAGGGGCGGACTTAATGAAAAACTGTTTTTT.

This clone was recorded only once. The chain employs TRBV19 and TRBJ2-1; 12 bases align to TRBD2. CDR3 length equals 19 residues. With V trimmed by 3 bases and J by 8 bases, 17 bases remained unmatched. Germline CDR1 and CDR2: LNHDA and SQIVND (reference sequence). The CDR3 DNA reads as TGTGCCAGTAGTATCTCGGTCTCTCCCCGACTAGCGGGAGTCCATGAGCAGTTCTTC. It codes for CASSISVSPRLAGVHEQFF.

This sequence joins TRBV19 and TRBJ2-7; D might be TRBD1 (5 bases). The CDR3 contains 13 residues. Per the germline V gene, CDR1 is LNHDA and CDR2 is SQIVND (reference sequence). Trimming cost V 5 bases and J 5 bases, with 13 bases left between them. CDR3 loop: CASSFQGFHEQYF. The CDR3 coding sequence is TGTGCCAGTAGTTTTCAGGGATTCCACGAGCAGTACTTC.

This chain connects TRBV15 to TRBJ1-1, with 9 bases identical to TRBD1. Germline V gives CDR1 LNHNV, CDR2 YYDKDF (reference sequence). V lost 4 bases to trimming and J lost 3 bases; unmatched junction nucleotides: 3. The CDR3 length is 14 residues. The CDR3 sequence: CATSIGTGYTEAFF. DNA of the CDR3: TGTGCCACCAGCATCGGGACAGGGTACACTGAAGCTTTCTTT.

The V call is TRBV19, the J call TRBJ1-1; tentative D call: TRBD1 (6 bases). The V end lost 4 bases, the J end lost 0 bases, and 9 bases lay between the germline ends. CDR1 and CDR2 from the germline V gene are LNHDA and SQIVND (reference sequence). The CDR3 consists of 14 residues. The CDR3 spells CASSSGQLNTEAFF. CDR3 nucleotides: TGTGCCAGTAGTAGTGGACAGCTGAACACTGAAGCTTTCTTT.

The V call is TRBV28, the J call TRBJ1-1; D not resolved. CDR3 length equals 13 residues. From germline, CDR1 is MDHEN and CDR2 SYDVKM. The germline V and J ends were trimmed by 2 bases and 5 bases, with 9 bases remaining between them. The CDR3, as DNA: TGTGCCAGCAGTTTAAGTGGGAGGACTGAAGCTTTCTTT. This gives the protein CASSLSGRTEAFF.

V and J are TRBV6-5 and TRBJ1-1; 8 positions match TRBD1. Germline loops: CDR1 MNHEY, CDR2 SVGAGI. The CDR3 totals 15 residues. With V trimmed by 6 bases and J by 4 bases, 10 bases remained unmatched. CDR3 coding DNA: TGTGCCAGCAGCCCAAGGCAGGGGGCCGGCACTGAAGCTTTCTTT. This encodes CASSPRQGAGTEAFF.

V usage is TRBV4-1 and J usage is TRBJ2-5; 7 nucleotides match TRBD2. Germline-derived CDR1 and CDR2 are MGHRA and YSYEKL. The V segment lost 5 bases and the J segment 3 bases; nucleotides outside the gene matches: 3. The CDR3 loop spans 13 amino acids. The CDR3 spells CASSWDYEETQYF. Written as DNA, the CDR3 is TGCGCCAGCAGCTGGGACTACGAAGAGACCCAGTACTTC.